This TCR beta chain emerged from a study of identical twins. This clonotype was observed many times. The antigen is unknown. The CDR3 runs 16 residues. CDR1 MGHRA and CDR2 YSYEKL come from the germline V gene. V trimming: 1 base; J trimming: 4 bases; junction bases outside the gene matches: 4. MiXCR, run by TCRdb on the 5' RACE reads, gives a single entry per CDR3 protein. Of 350,000 or so distinct CDR3 sequences listed, roughly 9% were seen once; the top ten hold 8% to 9.5%. The study's findings and limits: With beta out-of-frame sequences, excess sharing by twins was weaker.

This chain links TRBV4-1 with TRBJ2-1; 10 bases match TRBD2. The TCR originated in a woman aged 45-65 years in good health. The sample taken for sequencing was naive T cells sorted from blood. CDR3 region: CASSQGGTSDYNEQFF. The DNA for the CDR3 is TGCGCCAGCAGCCAAGGGGGGACTAGCGATTACAATGAGCAGTTCTTC.